The present entry profiles one TCR beta chain with its context. V shed 11 bases, J shed 4 bases, and the junction held 10 bases outside the gene matches. The germline CDR1 and CDR2 sequences are ENHRY and SYGVKD. The CDR3 length is 13 residues. The sample originates from a study of T-cell reconstitution after alpha-beta-depleted transplantation in children. The TCRbeta library was prepared with unique molecular identifiers. TCRdb passed the PCR reads through MiXCR, listing each CDR3 protein once. The table lists approximately 980,000 distinct CDR3 sequences, less than 30% of them singletons. This chain links TRBV10-3 with TRBJ2-7, with 8 nucleotides matching TRBD1. This receptor was taken from a boy younger than two who had a stem cell transplant for SCID, so the T cells may come from the graft donor. The starting material was PBMCs, mostly from graft donor cells, obtained 360 days after TCRalphabeta/CD19-depleted stem cell transplant. The CDR3 sequence: CASSTGGNYEQYF. As DNA, the CDR3 is TGTGCCTCCTCAACAGGGGGGAATTACGAGCAGTACTTC.